This entry lists 6 T cell receptor beta chains sequenced from one sample in a study of cytomegalovirus exposure and HLA in healthy donors (dated by TCRdb to 2015 to 2018). Library preparation employed the immunoSEQ multiplex PCR assay. The multiplex PCR relied on a mix of 60 forward primers for TCR Vbeta segments and 13 reverse primers for TCR Jbeta segments. TCRdb carries this immuneACCESS record with in-frame sequences only. Its versions omit some clonotypes, under half of them owing to an unresolved V gene in the studies checked, with the rest unexplained. This sample gives under 150,000 clones in total; approximately 80% of them show up just once. The ten top clones hold about 3.8% of the sample. The sequencing sample was made of PBMCs. The receptors here all came from a man in his forties in good health and CMV-seropositive.

The chain joins TRBV5-8 to TRBJ2-3; D is possibly TRBD2 (5 bases). Germline CDR1 and CDR2: SGHTS and YDEGEE. Trimming took 4 bases from V and 4 from J, leaving 19 bases between them. CDR3 length: 16 residues. The CDR3 is CASSPGVAMGADTQYF. The CDR3 region has the DNA TGTGCCAGCAGCCCTGGGGTAGCGATGGGTGCAGATACGCAGTATTTT.

The CDR3 is CASSQDGPVSTDTQYF. The DNA of the CDR3 is TGCGCCAGCAGCCAAGATGGCCCAGTAAGCACAGATACGCAGTATTTT. The chain links TRBV4-1 to TRBJ2-3; no reliable D call. Looked up from germline, CDR1 is MGHRA and CDR2 is YSYEKL. CDR3 length: 16 amino acids. Trimming cost V 0 bases and J 0 bases, with 10 bases left between them.

The gene calls are TRBV7-9 and TRBJ1-3, with D unresolved. Per germline, CDR1 SEHNR and CDR2 FQNEAQ (reference sequence). Trimming shortened V by 4 bases and J by 0 bases, and 13 bases separated the two germline ends. This CDR3 is 16 amino acids long. CDR3 in amino acids: CASSSTEGSSGNTIYF. CDR3 DNA: TGTGCCAGCAGCTCAACAGAGGGATCCTCTGGAAACACCATATATTTT.

This clone showed up just a few times. The chain combines TRBV6-5 with TRBJ2-5, with 10 bases fitting TRBD2. The CDR3 covers 15 residues. The germline V gene encodes CDR1 MNHEY and CDR2 SVGAGI. V lost 4 bases to trimming and J lost 2 bases; unmatched junction nucleotides: 4. The chain's CDR3 is CASSSGLAEQETQYF. CDR3 bases: TGTGCCAGCAGTTCCGGACTAGCGGAACAAGAGACCCAGTACTTC.

The chain employs TRBV6-6 and TRBJ2-3, with 8 bases that match TRBD1. With V trimmed by 7 bases and J by 2 bases, 5 bases remained unmatched. This CDR3 is 14 amino acids long. Germline CDR1 is MNHNY and CDR2 is SVGAGI (reference sequence). The DNA for the CDR3 is TGTGCCAGCACCTGGGACAGGACCACAGATACGCAGTATTTT. Amino acid sequence: CASTWDRTTDTQYF.

This chain uses TRBV15 with TRBJ1-5, with a tentative D call TRBD1 (5 bases). CDR3 length equals 17 residues. Per germline, CDR1 LNHNV and CDR2 YYDKDF (reference sequence). The ends were cut back, 0 bases at V and 6 bases at J, with 18 bases in the middle. The CDR3 nucleotides read TGTGCCACCAGCAGAGATTTAGAAGGGGCCCGGTCTCAGCCCCAGCATTTT. Residues: CATSRDLEGARSQPQHF.